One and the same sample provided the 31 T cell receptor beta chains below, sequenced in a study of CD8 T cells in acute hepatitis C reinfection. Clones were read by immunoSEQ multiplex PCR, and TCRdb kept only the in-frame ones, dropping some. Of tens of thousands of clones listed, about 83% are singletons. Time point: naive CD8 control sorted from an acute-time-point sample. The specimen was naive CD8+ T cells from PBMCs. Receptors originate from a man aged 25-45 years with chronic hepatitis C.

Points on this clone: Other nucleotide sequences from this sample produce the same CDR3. CDR3: CASSLAGGAYNEQFF. CDR3 coding DNA: TGTGCCAGCAGCTTAGCGGGTGGGGCCTACAATGAGCAGTTCTTC. V is TRBV7-9 and J is TRBJ2-1; the D is unclear. The CDR3 is 15 residues long. Per the germline V gene, CDR1 is SEHNR and CDR2 is FQNEAQ (reference sequence). The germline V and J ends were trimmed by 0 bases and 2 bases, with 8 bases remaining between them.

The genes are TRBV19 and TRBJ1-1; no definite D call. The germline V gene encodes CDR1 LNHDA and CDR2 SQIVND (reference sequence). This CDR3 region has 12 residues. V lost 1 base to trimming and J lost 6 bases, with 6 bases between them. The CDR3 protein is CASSIASAEAFF. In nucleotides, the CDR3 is TGTGCCAGTAGTATAGCCTCAGCTGAAGCTTTCTTT.

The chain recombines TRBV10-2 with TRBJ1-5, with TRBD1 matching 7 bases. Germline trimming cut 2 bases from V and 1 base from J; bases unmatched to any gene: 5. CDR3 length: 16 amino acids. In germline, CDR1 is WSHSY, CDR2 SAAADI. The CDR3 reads CASSEDRVGSNQPQHF. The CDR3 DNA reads TGCGCCAGCAGTGAGGACAGGGTAGGGAGCAATCAGCCCCAGCATTTT.

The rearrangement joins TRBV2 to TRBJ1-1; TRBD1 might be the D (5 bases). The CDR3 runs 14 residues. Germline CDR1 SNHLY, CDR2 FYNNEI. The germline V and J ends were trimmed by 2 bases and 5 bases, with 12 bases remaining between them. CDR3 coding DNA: TGTGCCAGCAGTGAATTCCACGGGGGGACTGAAGCTTTCTTT. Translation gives CASSEFHGGTEAFF.

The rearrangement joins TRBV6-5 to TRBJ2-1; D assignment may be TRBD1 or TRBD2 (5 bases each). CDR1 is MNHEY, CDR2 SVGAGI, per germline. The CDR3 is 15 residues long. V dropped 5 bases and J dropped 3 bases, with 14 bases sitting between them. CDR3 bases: TGTGCCAGCAGTCTCTCCGGGACGCTCTACAATGAGCAGTTCTTC. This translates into CASSLSGTLYNEQFF.

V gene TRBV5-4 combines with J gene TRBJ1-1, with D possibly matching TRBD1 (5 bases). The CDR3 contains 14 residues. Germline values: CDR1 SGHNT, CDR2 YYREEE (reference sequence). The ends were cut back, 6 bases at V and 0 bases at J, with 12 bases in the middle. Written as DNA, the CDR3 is TGTGCCAGCACCGGGGGTGGAGTGAACACTGAAGCTTTCTTT. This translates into CASTGGGVNTEAFF. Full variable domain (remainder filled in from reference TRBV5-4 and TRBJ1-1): ETGVTQSPTHLIKTRGQQVTLRCSSQSGHNTVSWYQQALGQGPQFIFQYYREEENGRGNFPPRFSGLQFPNYSSELNVNALELDDSALYLCASTGGGVNTEAFFGQGTRLTVV.

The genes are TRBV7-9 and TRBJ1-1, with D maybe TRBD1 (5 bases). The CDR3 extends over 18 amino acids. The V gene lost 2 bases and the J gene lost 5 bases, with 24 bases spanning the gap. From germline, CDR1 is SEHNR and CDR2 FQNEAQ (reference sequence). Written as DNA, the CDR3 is TGTGCCAGCAGCTTAAGGTGGGAAGAGGGGCGGGTGGATACTGAAGCTTTCTTT. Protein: CASSLRWEEGRVDTEAFF.

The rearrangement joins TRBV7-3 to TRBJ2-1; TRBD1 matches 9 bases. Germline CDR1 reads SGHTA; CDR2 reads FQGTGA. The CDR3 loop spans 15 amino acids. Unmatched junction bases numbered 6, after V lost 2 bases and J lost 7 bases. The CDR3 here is CASSLGGQGGNEQFF. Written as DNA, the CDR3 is TGTGCCAGCAGCTTAGGGGGACAGGGTGGTAATGAGCAGTTCTTC.

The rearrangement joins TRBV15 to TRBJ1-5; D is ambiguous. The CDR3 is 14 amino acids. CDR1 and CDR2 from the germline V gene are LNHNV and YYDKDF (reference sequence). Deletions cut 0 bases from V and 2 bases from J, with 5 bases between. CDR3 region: CATSRDQGNQPQHF. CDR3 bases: TGTGCCACCAGCAGAGATCAAGGCAATCAGCCCCAGCATTTT. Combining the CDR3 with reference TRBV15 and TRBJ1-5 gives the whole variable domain DAMVIQNPRYQVTQFGKPVTLSCSQTLNHNVMYWYQQKSSQAPKLLFHYYDKDFNNEADTPDNFQSRRPNTSFCFLDIRSPGLGDTAMYLCATSRDQGNQPQHFGDGTRLSIL.

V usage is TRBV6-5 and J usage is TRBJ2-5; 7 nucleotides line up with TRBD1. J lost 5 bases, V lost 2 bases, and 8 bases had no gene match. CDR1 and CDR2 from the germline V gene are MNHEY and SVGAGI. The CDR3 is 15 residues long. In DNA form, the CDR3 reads TGTGCCAGCAGTTACCGTGACAGGGACCGTGAGACCCAGTACTTC. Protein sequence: CASSYRDRDRETQYF.

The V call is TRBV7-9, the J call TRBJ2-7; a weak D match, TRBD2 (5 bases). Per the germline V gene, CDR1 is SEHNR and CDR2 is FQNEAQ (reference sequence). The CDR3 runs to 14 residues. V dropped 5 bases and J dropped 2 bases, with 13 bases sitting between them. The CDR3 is CASSHAGKAYEQYF. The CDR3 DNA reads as TGTGCCAGCAGCCACGCCGGGAAGGCCTACGAGCAGTACTTC.

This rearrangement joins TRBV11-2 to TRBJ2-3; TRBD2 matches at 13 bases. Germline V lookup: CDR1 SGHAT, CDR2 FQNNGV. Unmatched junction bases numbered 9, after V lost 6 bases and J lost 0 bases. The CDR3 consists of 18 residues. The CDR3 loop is CASRGYGTSGKSTDTQYF. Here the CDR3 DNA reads TGTGCCAGCAGGGGATACGGGACTAGCGGGAAGAGCACAGATACGCAGTATTTT.

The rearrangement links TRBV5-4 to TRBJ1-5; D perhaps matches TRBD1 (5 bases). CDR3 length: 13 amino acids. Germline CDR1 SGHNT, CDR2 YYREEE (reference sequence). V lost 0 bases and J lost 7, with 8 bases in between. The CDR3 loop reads CASSLGAGQPQHF. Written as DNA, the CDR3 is TGTGCCAGCAGCTTGGGTGCAGGGCAGCCCCAGCATTTT.

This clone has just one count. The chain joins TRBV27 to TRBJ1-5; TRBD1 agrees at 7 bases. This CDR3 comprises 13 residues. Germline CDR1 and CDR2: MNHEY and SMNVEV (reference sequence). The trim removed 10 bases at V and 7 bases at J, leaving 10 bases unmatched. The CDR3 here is CATSQGMGQPQHF. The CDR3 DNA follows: TGTGCCACCTCACAGGGGATGGGCCAGCCCCAGCATTTT.

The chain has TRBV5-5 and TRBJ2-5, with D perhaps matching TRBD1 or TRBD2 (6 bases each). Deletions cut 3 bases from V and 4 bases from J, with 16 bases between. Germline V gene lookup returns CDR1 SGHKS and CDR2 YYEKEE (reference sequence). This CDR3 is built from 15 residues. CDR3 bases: TGTGCCAGCAGCTACGGAGGGGGTTTCGGAGAGACCCAGTACTTC. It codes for CASSYGGGFGETQYF. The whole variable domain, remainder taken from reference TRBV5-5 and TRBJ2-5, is DAGVTQSPTHLIKTRGQQVTLRCSPISGHKSVSWYQQVLGQGPQFIFQYYEKEERGRGNFPDRFSARQFPNYSSELNVNALLLGDSALYLCASSYGGGFGETQYFGPGTRLLVL.

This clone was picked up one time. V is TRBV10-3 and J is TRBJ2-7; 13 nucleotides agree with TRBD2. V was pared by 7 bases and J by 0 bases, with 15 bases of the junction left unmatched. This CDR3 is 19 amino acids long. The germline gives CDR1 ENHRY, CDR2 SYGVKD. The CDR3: CAIKGGPGLAGRASYEQYF. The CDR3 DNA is TGTGCCATCAAGGGAGGACCGGGACTAGCGGGGAGGGCCTCCTACGAGCAGTACTTC.

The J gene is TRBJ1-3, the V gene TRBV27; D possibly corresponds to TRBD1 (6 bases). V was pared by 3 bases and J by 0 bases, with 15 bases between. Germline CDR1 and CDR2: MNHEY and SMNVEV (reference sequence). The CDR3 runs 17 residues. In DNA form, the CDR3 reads TGTGCCAGCAGTTTTGACAGGACCCGCCACTCTGGAAACACCATATATTTT. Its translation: CASSFDRTRHSGNTIYF.

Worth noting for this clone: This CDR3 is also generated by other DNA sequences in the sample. The CDR3 region is CASSLAASYEQYF. The CDR3 bases are TGTGCCAGCAGCTTAGCGGCCAGCTACGAGCAGTACTTC. The rearrangement links TRBV7-9 to TRBJ2-7; D not resolved. The CDR3 has 13 amino acids. V lost 0 bases, J lost 3 bases, and 6 bases lay in between. CDR1 is SEHNR, CDR2 FQNEAQ, per germline (reference sequence).

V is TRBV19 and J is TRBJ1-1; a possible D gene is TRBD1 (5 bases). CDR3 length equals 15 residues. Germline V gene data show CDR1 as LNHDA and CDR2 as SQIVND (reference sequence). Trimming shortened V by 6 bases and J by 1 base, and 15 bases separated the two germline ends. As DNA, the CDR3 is TGTGCCAGTAGCCCTTGGACACATCCGAACACTGAAGCTTTCTTT. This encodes CASSPWTHPNTEAFF.

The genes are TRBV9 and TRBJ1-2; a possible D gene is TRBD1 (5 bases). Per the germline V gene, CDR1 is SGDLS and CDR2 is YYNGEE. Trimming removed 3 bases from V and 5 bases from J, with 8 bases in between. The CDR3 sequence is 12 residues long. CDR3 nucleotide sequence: TGTGCCAGCAGCGAGACAGCTTATGGCTACACCTTC. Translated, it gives CASSETAYGYTF.

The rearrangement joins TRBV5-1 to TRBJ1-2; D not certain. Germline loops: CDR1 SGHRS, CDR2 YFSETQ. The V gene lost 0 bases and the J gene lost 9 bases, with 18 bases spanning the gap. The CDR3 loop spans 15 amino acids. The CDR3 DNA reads TGCGCCAGCAGCTTGGCCGGAAGTGGGCTAGGGAGCTACACCTTC. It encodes CASSLAGSGLGSYTF.

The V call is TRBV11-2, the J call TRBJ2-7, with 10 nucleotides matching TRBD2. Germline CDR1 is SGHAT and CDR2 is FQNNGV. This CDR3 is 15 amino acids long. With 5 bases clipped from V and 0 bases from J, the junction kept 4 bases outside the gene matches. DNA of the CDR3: TGTGCCAGCAGCATAGCGGGAGGAAGCTCCTACGAGCAGTACTTC. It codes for CASSIAGGSSYEQYF. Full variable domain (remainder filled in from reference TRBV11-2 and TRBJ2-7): EAGVAQSPRYKIIEKRQSVAFWCNPISGHATLYWYQQILGQGPKLLIQFQNNGVVDDSQLPKDRFSAERLKGVDSTLKIQPAKLEDSAVYLCASSIAGGSSYEQYFGPGTRLTVT.

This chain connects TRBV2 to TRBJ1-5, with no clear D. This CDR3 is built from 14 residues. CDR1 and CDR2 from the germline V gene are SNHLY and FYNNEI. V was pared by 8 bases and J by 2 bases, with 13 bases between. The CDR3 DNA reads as TGTGCCAGCTCGACGGAATATGGCAATCAGCCCCAGCATTTT. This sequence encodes CASSTEYGNQPQHF.

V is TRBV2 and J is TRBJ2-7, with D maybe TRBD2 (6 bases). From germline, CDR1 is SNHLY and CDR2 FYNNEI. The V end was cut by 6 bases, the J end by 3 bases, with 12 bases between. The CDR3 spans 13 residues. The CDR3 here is CASRGLTLYEQYF. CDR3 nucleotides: TGTGCCAGCAGAGGACTAACCCTCTACGAGCAGTACTTC.

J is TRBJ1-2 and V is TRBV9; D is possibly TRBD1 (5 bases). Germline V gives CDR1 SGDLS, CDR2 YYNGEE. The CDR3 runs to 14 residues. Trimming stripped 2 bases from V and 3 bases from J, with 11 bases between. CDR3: CASSVAGNHYGYTF. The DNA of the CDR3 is TGTGCCAGCAGCGTCGCAGGGAACCACTATGGCTACACCTTC.

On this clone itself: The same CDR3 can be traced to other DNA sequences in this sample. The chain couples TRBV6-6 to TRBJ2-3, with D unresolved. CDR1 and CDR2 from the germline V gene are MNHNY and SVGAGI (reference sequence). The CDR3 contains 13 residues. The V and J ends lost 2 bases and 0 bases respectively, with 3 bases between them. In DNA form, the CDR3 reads TGTGCCAGCAGTTACGGGAGCACAGATACGCAGTATTTT. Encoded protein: CASSYGSTDTQYF.

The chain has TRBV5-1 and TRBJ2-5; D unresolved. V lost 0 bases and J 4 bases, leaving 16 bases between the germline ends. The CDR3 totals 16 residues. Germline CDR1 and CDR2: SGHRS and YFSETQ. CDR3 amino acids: CASSLALGGPRETQYF. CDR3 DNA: TGCGCCAGCAGCTTGGCTCTTGGCGGCCCAAGAGAGACCCAGTACTTC.

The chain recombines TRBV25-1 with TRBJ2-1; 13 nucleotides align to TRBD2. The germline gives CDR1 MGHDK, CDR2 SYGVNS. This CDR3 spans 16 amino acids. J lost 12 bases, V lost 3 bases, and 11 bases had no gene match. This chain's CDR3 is CASSDLGLAGVERQFF. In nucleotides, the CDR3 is TGTGCCAGCAGTGATCTCGGACTAGCGGGAGTAGAACGGCAGTTCTTC. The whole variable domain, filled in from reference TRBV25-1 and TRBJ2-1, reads EADIYQTPRYLVIGTGKKITLECSQTMGHDKMYWYQQDPGMELHLIHYSYGVNSTEKGDLSSESTVSRIRTEHFPLTLESARPSHTSQYLCASSDLGLAGVERQFFGPGTRLTVL.

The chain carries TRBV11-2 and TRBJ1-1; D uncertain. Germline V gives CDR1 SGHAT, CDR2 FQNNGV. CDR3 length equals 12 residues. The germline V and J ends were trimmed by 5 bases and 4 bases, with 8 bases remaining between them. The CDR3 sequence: CASSLTVTEAFF. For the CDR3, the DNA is TGTGCCAGCAGCCTTACGGTCACTGAAGCTTTCTTT.

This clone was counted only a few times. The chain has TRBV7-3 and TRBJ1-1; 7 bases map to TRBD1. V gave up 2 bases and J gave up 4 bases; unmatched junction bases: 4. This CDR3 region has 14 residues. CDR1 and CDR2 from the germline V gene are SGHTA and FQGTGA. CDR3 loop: CASSLSPGGTEAFF. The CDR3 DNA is TGTGCCAGCAGCTTATCTCCAGGGGGCACTGAAGCTTTCTTT. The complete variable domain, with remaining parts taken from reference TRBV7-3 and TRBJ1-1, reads GAGVSQTPSNKVTEKGKYVELRCDPISGHTALYWYRQSLGQGPEFLIYFQGTGAADDSGLPNDRFFAVRPEGSVSTLKIQRTERGDSAVYLCASSLSPGGTEAFFGQGTRLTVV.

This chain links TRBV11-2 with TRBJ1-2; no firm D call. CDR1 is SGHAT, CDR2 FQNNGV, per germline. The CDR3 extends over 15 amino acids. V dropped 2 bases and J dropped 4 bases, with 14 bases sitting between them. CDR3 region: CASSLTDWVIYGYTF. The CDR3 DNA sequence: TGTGCCAGCAGCTTAACAGATTGGGTGATCTATGGCTACACCTTC.